This TCR beta chain was sequenced for a study of blood T cell repertoires in COVID-19. Across the study: Samples came from the United States, Italy and Spain, spanning acute and convalescent COVID-19. T cells, B-cell-depleted T cells, or PBMCs supplied cDNA or gDNA.

As originally analysed: Estimated nucleated cell counts came from reference gene primer amplification. Sequenced by immunoSEQ multiplex PCR; TCRdb stores in-frame clones only, minus some. That table furnishes V, J and clone size, whereas the DNA furnished D and trimming. The sample shows 200,000 to 250,000 clones, roughly 80% of them seen only once. J lost 10 bases, V lost 2 bases, and 8 bases had no gene match. The length of the CDR3 is 15 residues. The germline V gene has CDR1 SGHTA and CDR2 FQGTGA. Material for sequencing was peripheral blood. The chain recombines TRBV7-3 with TRBJ2-1; 10 nucleotides agree with TRBD2. The sequence was obtained from a woman aged 25 to 39 who had recovered from COVID-19. CDR3 sequence reads: CASSLLAGVAGEQFF. The CDR3 nucleotides are TGTGCCAGCAGCTTACTAGCGGGAGTGGCAGGAGAGCAGTTCTTC. Complete variable domain (other parts from reference TRBV7-3 and TRBJ2-1): GAGVSQTPSNKVTEKGKYVELRCDPISGHTALYWYRQSLGQGPEFLIYFQGTGAADDSGLPNDRFFAVRPEGSVSTLKIQRTERGDSAVYLCASSLLAGVAGEQFFGPGTRLTVL.